This T cell receptor beta chain was captured in a study of T cell repertoires in cytomegalovirus infection. From germline, CDR1 is SGHVS and CDR2 FQNEAQ. Unmatched junction bases numbered 7, after V lost 5 bases and J lost 7 bases. The CDR3 is made up of 13 amino acids. Findings and limits, study-wide: What dominated the ex vivo response were HLA-C-restricted CMV-specific TCR beta clonotypes. Pooled public TCR beta family frequency picked out CMV carriers with the relevant HLA.

Concerning this clonotype: The antigen is undetermined.

TCRdb used MiXCR to reprocess the reads, holding one entry per CDR3 protein. The sample includes tens of thousands of distinct CDR3 sequences, about a fifth of them seen just once. Sequenced here: CD8+ T cells from cultured PBMCs, sampled from culture after CMV antigen stimulation. V usage is TRBV7-8 and J usage is TRBJ1-2; TRBD1 matches at 7 bases. The TCR comes from a human donor in good health (CMV status not recorded). Some clones in this sample may be carry-over from other donors' samples. The CDR3 coding sequence is TGTGCCAGCAGCGCCCAACAGGGGTCTGGCTACACCTTC. This encodes CASSAQQGSGYTF.